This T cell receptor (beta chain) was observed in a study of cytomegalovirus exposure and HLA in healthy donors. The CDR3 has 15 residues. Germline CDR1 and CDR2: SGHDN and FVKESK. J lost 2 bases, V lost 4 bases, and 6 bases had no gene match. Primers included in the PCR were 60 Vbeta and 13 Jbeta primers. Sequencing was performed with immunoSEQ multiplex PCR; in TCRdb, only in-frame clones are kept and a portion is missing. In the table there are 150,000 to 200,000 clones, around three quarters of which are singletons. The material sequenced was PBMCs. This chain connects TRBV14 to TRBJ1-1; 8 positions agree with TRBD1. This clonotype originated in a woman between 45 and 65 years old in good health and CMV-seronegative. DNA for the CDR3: TGTGCCAGCAGCCCAGGGACAGGCCTTAACACTGAAGCTTTCTTT. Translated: CASSPGTGLNTEAFF. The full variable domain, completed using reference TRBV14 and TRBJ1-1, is EAGVTQFPSHSVIEKGQTVTLRCDPISGHDNLYWYRRVMGKEIKFLLHFVKESKQDESGMPNNRFLAERTGGTYSTLKVQPAELEDSGVYFCASSPGTGLNTEAFFGQGTRLTVV.